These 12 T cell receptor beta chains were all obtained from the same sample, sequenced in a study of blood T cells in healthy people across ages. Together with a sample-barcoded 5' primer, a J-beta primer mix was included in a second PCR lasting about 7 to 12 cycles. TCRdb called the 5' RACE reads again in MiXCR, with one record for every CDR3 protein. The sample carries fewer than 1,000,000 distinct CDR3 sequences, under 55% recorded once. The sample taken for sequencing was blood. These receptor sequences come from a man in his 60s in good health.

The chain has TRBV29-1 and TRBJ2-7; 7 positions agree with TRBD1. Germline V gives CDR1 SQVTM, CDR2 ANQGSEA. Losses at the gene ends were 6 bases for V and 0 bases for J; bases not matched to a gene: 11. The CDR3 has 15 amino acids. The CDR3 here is CSVESGTEGSYEQYF. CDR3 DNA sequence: TGCAGCGTAGAGTCCGGGACAGAGGGCTCCTACGAGCAGTACTTC.

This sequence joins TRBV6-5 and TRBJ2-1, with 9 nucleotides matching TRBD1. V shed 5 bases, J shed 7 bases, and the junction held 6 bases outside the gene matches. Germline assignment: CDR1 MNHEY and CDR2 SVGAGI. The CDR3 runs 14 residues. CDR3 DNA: TGTGCCAGCAGTCAAGGGACAGGGACGAATGAGCAGTTCTTC. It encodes CASSQGTGTNEQFF.

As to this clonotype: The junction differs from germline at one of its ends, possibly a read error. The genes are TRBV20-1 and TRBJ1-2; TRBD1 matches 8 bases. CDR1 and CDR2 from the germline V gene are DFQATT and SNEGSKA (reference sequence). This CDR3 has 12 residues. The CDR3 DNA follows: TGCAGTGCTAGGGGGACAGGATATGCCTACACCTTC. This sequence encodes CSARGTGYAYTF.

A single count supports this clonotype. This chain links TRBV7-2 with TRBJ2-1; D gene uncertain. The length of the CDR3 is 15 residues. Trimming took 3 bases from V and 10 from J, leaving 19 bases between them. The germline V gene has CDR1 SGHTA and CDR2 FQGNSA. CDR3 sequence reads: CASSFKGSTFYEQFF. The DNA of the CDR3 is TGTGCCAGCAGCTTTAAAGGATCCACATTCTACGAGCAGTTCTTC.

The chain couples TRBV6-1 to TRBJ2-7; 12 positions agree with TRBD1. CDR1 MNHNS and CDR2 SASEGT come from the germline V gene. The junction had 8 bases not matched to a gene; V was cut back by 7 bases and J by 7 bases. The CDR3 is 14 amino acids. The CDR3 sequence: CASIRGQGAREQYF. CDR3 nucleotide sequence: TGTGCCAGCATTAGGGGACAGGGGGCAAGGGAGCAGTACTTC.

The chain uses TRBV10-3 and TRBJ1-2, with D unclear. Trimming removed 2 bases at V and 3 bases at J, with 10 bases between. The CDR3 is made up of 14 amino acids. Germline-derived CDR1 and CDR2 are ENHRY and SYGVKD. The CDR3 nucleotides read TGTGCCATCAGTGAGGGGGTTTTAGACTATGGCTACACCTTC. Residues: CAISEGVLDYGYTF.

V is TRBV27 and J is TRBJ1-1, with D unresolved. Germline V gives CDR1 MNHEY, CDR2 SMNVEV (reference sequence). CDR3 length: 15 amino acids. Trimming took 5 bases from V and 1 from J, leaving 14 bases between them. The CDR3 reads CASSLRWQSNTEAFF. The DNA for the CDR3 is TGTGCCAGCAGTCTGAGGTGGCAGTCGAACACTGAAGCTTTCTTT.

The CDR3 loop reads CAISRTGDNQPQHF. CDR3 coding DNA: TGTGCCATCAGCCGGACAGGGGACAATCAGCCCCAGCATTTT. The chain uses TRBV10-3 and TRBJ1-5; 9 nucleotides match TRBD1. The CDR3 is 14 residues long. The V and J ends lost 6 bases and 3 bases, in that order; junction bases with no gene match: 3. Germline V gives CDR1 ENHRY, CDR2 SYGVKD.

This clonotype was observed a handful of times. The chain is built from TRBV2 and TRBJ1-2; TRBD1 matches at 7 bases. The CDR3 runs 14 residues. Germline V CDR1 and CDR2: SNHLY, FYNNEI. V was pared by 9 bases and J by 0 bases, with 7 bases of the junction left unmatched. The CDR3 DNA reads TGTGCCAGTTTCCGTGACAGGGCTAACTATGGCTACACCTTC. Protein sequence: CASFRDRANYGYTF.

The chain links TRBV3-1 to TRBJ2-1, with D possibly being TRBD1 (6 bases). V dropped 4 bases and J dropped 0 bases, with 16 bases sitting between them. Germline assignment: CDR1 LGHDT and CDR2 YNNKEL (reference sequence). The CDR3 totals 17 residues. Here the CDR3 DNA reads TGTGCCAGCAGCCCCAGACTCAGGGGCGACTCCTACAATGAGCAGTTCTTC. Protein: CASSPRLRGDSYNEQFF.

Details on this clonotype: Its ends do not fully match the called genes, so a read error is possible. CDR3 coding DNA: TGTGCCAGCAGTTTATACAGCCTCACCGGGGGGCTGTTTTTT. Protein: CASSLYSLTGGLFF. The V call is TRBV27, the J call TRBJ2-2; D is perhaps TRBD2 (6 bases). Germline V gene data show CDR1 as MNHEY and CDR2 as SMNVEV (reference sequence). This CDR3 contains 14 residues.

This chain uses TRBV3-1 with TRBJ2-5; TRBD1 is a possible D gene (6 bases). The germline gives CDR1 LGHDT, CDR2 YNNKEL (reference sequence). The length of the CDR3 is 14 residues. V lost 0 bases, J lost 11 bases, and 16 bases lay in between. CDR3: CASSQDPGGFGQYF. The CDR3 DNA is TGTGCCAGCAGCCAAGACCCTGGGGGCTTCGGGCAGTACTTC.